A selection of T cell receptor beta chains follows, all from one sample in a study of radiation and T cells in renal cell carcinoma. Profiled with immunoSEQ multiplex PCR; TCRdb holds only in-frame clones, not every one. The repertoire holds 120,000 to 150,000 clones, with around 88% as singletons. Sequencing used blood, obtained from a patient whose treatment included radiotherapy and nephrectomy. All receptors come from a woman in her forties or fifties with renal cell carcinoma. Both conserved end residues are part of each CDR3. Fields, in order: V gene, J gene, CDR3 protein.

v_gene: TRBV2
j_gene: TRBJ2-1
CDR3aa: CASEDSARNEQFF

v_gene: TRBV6-5
j_gene: TRBJ1-4
CDR3aa: CASSMDRIGEKLFF

v_gene: TRBV5-4
j_gene: TRBJ1-2
CDR3aa: CASSFGQGGGYGYTF

v_gene: TRBV6-1
j_gene: TRBJ1-5
CDR3aa: CASSGRQAHNQPQHF

v_gene: TRBV7-9
j_gene: TRBJ1-2
CDR3aa: CASSLAGGRGYGYTF

v_gene: TRBV5-4
j_gene: TRBJ2-7
CDR3aa: CASSLGQGSSYEQYF

v_gene: TRBV6-6
j_gene: TRBJ2-1
CDR3aa: CASRKGLVNEQFF

v_gene: TRBV4-3
j_gene: TRBJ1-1
CDR3aa: CASSRTGSTEAFF

v_gene: TRBV5-6
j_gene: TRBJ2-7
CDR3aa: CASSLERKSSYEQYF

v_gene: TRBV5-4
j_gene: TRBJ2-5
CDR3aa: CASSPSGLQETQYF

v_gene: TRBV28
j_gene: TRBJ2-3
CDR3aa: CATDGDRGADTQYF

v_gene: TRBV11-2
j_gene: TRBJ2-7
CDR3aa: CASSLVGGYEQYF

v_gene: TRBV5-6
j_gene: TRBJ1-1
CDR3aa: CASSLIRGDTEAFF

v_gene: TRBV7-3
j_gene: TRBJ2-7
CDR3aa: CASSRVGGGEQYF

v_gene: TRBV5-1
j_gene: TRBJ1-2
CDR3aa: CASSPGDYGYTF

v_gene: TRBV5-5
j_gene: TRBJ2-5
CDR3aa: CASTTQSGLWGETQYF

v_gene: TRBV5-1
j_gene: TRBJ2-7
CDR3aa: CASSLQDEQYF

v_gene: TRBV7-9
j_gene: TRBJ2-7
CDR3aa: CASSLAGRLYEQYF

v_gene: TRBV28
j_gene: TRBJ1-3
CDR3aa: CASSFKRNTIYF

v_gene: TRBV18
j_gene: TRBJ2-1
CDR3aa: CASSPTGPSYNEQFF

v_gene: TRBV6-5
j_gene: TRBJ2-7
CDR3aa: CASSYSTGGQEQYF

v_gene: TRBV28
j_gene: TRBJ1-5
CDR3aa: CASQGAQGDQPQHF

v_gene: TRBV7-2
j_gene: TRBJ2-2
CDR3aa: CASNRRTGAGELFF

v_gene: TRBV18
j_gene: TRBJ2-7
CDR3aa: CASSPPTSKYEQYF

v_gene: TRBV10-3
j_gene: TRBJ2-1
CDR3aa: CAISESDSPWHEQFF

v_gene: TRBV2
j_gene: TRBJ1-4
CDR3aa: CASSAGTNNEKLFF

v_gene: TRBV19
j_gene: TRBJ1-5
CDR3aa: CASSLATGSQPQHF

v_gene: TRBV18
j_gene: TRBJ2-7
CDR3aa: CASSTTGTDFLVRYF

v_gene: TRBV11-3
j_gene: TRBJ2-5
CDR3aa: CASSGNQETQYF

v_gene: TRBV7-6
j_gene: TRBJ2-3
CDR3aa: CASSPLGHSSGTDTQYF

v_gene: TRBV4-1
j_gene: TRBJ2-6
CDR3aa: CASSRRDRGSSGANVLTF